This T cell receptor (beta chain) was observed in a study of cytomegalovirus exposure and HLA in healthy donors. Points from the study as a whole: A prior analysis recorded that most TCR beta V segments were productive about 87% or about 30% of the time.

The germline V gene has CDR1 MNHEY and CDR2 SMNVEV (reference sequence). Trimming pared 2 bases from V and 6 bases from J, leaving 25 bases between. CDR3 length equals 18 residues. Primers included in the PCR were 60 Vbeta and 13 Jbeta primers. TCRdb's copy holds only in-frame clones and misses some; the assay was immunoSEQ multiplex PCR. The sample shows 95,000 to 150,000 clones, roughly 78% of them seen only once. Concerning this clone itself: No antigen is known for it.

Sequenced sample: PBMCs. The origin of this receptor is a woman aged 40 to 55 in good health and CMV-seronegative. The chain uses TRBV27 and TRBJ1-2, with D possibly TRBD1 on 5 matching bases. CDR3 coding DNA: TGTGCCAGCAGTTTAACCGCCCCCCCAGGGCGCCGGAAAGATGGCTACACCTTC. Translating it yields CASSLTAPPGRRKDGYTF.